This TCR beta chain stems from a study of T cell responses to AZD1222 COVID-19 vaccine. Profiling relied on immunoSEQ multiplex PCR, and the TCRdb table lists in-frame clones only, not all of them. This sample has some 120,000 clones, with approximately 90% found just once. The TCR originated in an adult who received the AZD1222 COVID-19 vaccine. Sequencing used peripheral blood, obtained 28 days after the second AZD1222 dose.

The CDR3 DNA sequence: TGTGCCTGGGGACGTTACACTGAAGCTTTCTTT. Translation: CAWGRYTEAFF. This chain uses TRBV30 with TRBJ1-1; no reliable D call. Germline values: CDR1 GTSNPN, CDR2 SVGIG (reference sequence). The CDR3 consists of 11 residues. V lost 5 bases to trimming and J lost 3 bases, with 7 bases between them.